The rows below give T cell receptor beta chains drawn from one sample of a study of cytomegalovirus exposure and HLA in healthy donors. TCRdb keeps only in-frame clones here, not all; method: immunoSEQ multiplex PCR. The sample consists of under 150,000 clones, about 80% of them appearing once. The sample comprised PBMCs. The source of these receptors is a girl aged 2 to 9 in good health and CMV-seronegative. CDR3s include the opening cysteine and the closing phenylalanine or tryptophan. A D gene is named only where the DNA matches it firmly. Expanded clones are given a class, and other clones once, few, many or no size at all.

cdr3_aa | cdr3_nt | d_call | j_call | v_call | clone_size
CASGYSGIQETQYF | TGCGCCAGCGGCTATAGCGGGATCCAAGAGACCCAGTACTTC | TRBD2 | TRBJ2-5 | TRBV5-1 | -
CASSYRGKTGELFF | TGTGCCAGCAGTTACAGGGGGAAAACCGGGGAGCTGTTTTTT | - | TRBJ2-2 | TRBV6-5 | -
CASSPPGTAYEQYF | TGTGCCAGCAGCCCACCCGGGACAGCATACGAGCAGTACTTC | TRBD1 | TRBJ2-7 | TRBV6-6 | once
CASSPGTGGRLISGNTIYF | TGTGCCAGCAGCCCTGGGACAGGGGGACGCCTCATCTCTGGAAACACCATATATTTT | TRBD1 | TRBJ1-3 | TRBV5-6 | -
CSVEWTNKGQDRFQETQYF | TGCAGCGTTGAATGGACGAATAAGGGACAGGATCGCTTCCAAGAGACCCAGTACTTC | TRBD1 | TRBJ2-5 | TRBV29-1 | few
CASSYPDRGAGETQYF | TGTGCCAGCAGTTACCCAGACAGGGGGGCAGGGGAGACCCAGTACTTC | TRBD1 | TRBJ2-5 | TRBV6-6 | -
CASRTGGEGTYNQPQHF | TGTGCCAGTAGGACAGGGGGCGAGGGTACTTACAATCAGCCCCAGCATTTT | TRBD1 | TRBJ1-5 | TRBV19 | -
CASSQAGRYRVDNYGYTF | TGCGCCAGCAGCCAAGCAGGAAGATACAGGGTGGATAACTATGGCTACACCTTC | - | TRBJ1-2 | TRBV4-3 | -
CASTRGFFDTQYF | TGTGCCAGTACTCGGGGGTTCTTCGATACGCAGTATTTT | - | TRBJ2-3 | TRBV19 | -
CASSSDRTTNTEAFF | TGTGCCAGCTCATCGGACAGGACTACGAACACTGAAGCTTTCTTT | TRBD1 | TRBJ1-1 | TRBV18 | -
CSVGEWTEAFF | TGCAGCGTTGGGGAGTGGACTGAAGCTTTCTTT | - | TRBJ1-1 | TRBV29-1 | -
CASSARQGPYEQYF | TGTGCCAGCAGTGCACGACAGGGCCCCTACGAGCAGTACTTC | TRBD1 | TRBJ2-7 | TRBV6-1 | few
CASSVVGLAEETQYF | TGTGCCAGCAGCGTAGTGGGACTAGCGGAAGAGACCCAGTACTTC | TRBD2 | TRBJ2-5 | TRBV9 | -
CATQSGLAGTDTQYF | TGTGCCACCCAATCGGGACTAGCTGGCACAGATACGCAGTATTTT | TRBD2 | TRBJ2-3 | TRBV6-5 | -
CAIWAPGTRNTEAFF | TGTGCCATCTGGGCCCCCGGGACAAGGAACACTGAAGCTTTCTTT | - | TRBJ1-1 | TRBV28 | few
CASSLTDTQYF | TGTGCCAGCAGTCTCACAGATACGCAGTATTTT | - | TRBJ2-3 | TRBV6-6 | few